These 13 T cell receptor beta chains originate from one sample sequenced in a study of cytomegalovirus exposure and HLA in healthy donors. Clones were sequenced by immunoSEQ multiplex PCR, and TCRdb holds only the in-frame ones, with some missing. The sample shows some 130,000 clones, 80% to 90% of them seen only once. Sequencing was done on a sample of PBMCs. The receptors shown here come from a young man in good health and CMV-seronegative.

This chain uses TRBV5-1 with TRBJ2-1; D is undetermined. The V and J ends lost 0 bases and 0 bases respectively, with 4 bases between them. The CDR3 sequence is 14 residues long. CDR1 is SGHRS, CDR2 YFSETQ, per germline. The CDR3: CASSLGLSYNEQFF. The CDR3 bases are TGCGCCAGCAGCTTGGGACTCTCCTACAATGAGCAGTTCTTC.

The chain employs TRBV7-8 and TRBJ2-7; D is possibly TRBD1 (6 bases). The CDR3 sequence is 14 residues long. CDR1 and CDR2 from the germline V gene are SGHVS and FQNEAQ. Between the trimmed V and J ends, which lost 2 bases and 2 bases, there was a span of 10 bases. CDR3 bases: TGTGCCAGCAGCTTAAGCAGGGGCCCCTACGAGCAGTACTTC. This encodes CASSLSRGPYEQYF.

Details on this clone: A junction boundary mismatches the germline segment, possibly from a read error. Other DNA sequences within the sample encode an identical CDR3. This sequence joins TRBV9 and TRBJ2-7, with a tentative D call TRBD2 (5 bases). This CDR3 contains 15 residues. Germline CDR1 reads SGDLS; CDR2 reads YYNGEE. The chain's CDR3 is CASSSGVGSMGEQYF. CDR3 bases: TGTGCCAGCAGCTCCGGGGTAGGGTCGATGGGCGAGCAGTACTTT.

The gene calls are TRBV2 and TRBJ2-5; 7 bases map to TRBD1. Per germline, CDR1 SNHLY and CDR2 FYNNEI. There are 13 residues in the CDR3. V dropped 9 bases and J dropped 1; count of bases not matched to a gene: 5. CDR3 sequence reads: CARRQGSQETQYF. DNA of the CDR3: TGTGCCAGGAGACAGGGAAGCCAAGAGACCCAGTACTTC.

The CDR3: CASSLEGQASYEQYF. Here the CDR3 DNA reads TGTGCCAGCAGCTTAGAGGGACAGGCGAGCTACGAGCAGTACTTC. The chain has TRBV13 and TRBJ2-7, with TRBD1 matching over 8 bases. There are 15 residues in the CDR3. With V trimmed by 1 base and J by 3 bases, 5 bases remained unmatched. The germline CDR1 and CDR2 sequences are PRHDT and FYEKMQ (reference sequence).

The J gene is TRBJ2-7, the V gene TRBV29-1, with 7 bases aligning to TRBD2. Germline values: CDR1 SQVTM, CDR2 ANQGSEA. Trimming at V came to 8 bases and at J to 3 bases, leaving 7 bases not matched to a gene. This CDR3 has 12 amino acids. CDR3 in amino acids: CSPSASGYEQYF. DNA for the CDR3: TGCAGCCCCTCCGCTAGCGGCTACGAGCAGTACTTC.

The chain recombines TRBV11-2 with TRBJ2-6; D not certain. Germline V CDR1 and CDR2: SGHAT, FQNNGV. Trimming cost V 5 bases and J 0 bases, with 11 bases left between them. CDR3 size: 16 residues. In DNA form, the CDR3 reads TGTGCCAGCAGCGTATTCGGTGGCTCTGGGGCCAACGTCCTGACTTTC. Protein sequence: CASSVFGGSGANVLTF.

J is TRBJ2-5 and V is TRBV6-4; D is perhaps TRBD2 (6 bases). With 4 bases removed from V and 5 bases from J, the gap between germline ends came to 11 bases. CDR1 is MRHNA, CDR2 SNTAGT, per germline. CDR3 size: 13 residues. The CDR3 loop is CASSAYGGETQYF. In nucleotides, the CDR3 is TGTGCCAGCAGTGCTTATGGGGGGGAGACCCAGTACTTC.

The chain has TRBV6-1 and TRBJ2-7, with D possibly matching TRBD1 (5 bases). Germline values: CDR1 MNHNS, CDR2 SASEGT. CDR3 length equals 15 residues. Trimming left V 1 base short and J 0 bases short, with 10 bases between. CDR3: CASSEGTGASYEQYF. The CDR3 DNA reads as TGTGCCAGCAGTGAAGGTACAGGAGCCTCCTACGAGCAGTACTTC.

This chain connects TRBV9 to TRBJ2-5; D remains unclear. Trimming left V 0 bases short and J 4 bases short, with 13 bases between. The CDR3 runs 15 residues. Germline V lookup: CDR1 SGDLS, CDR2 YYNGEE. The CDR3 loop reads CASSVASLGTETQYF. The CDR3 DNA reads TGTGCCAGCAGCGTAGCTTCTCTGGGCACAGAGACCCAGTACTTC.

The rearrangement joins TRBV27 to TRBJ2-7, with 8 bases matching TRBD1. Losses at the gene ends were 4 bases for V and 4 bases for J; bases not matched to a gene: 3. The CDR3 totals 13 residues. Germline lookup yields CDR1 MNHEY and CDR2 SMNVEV (reference sequence). CDR3 sequence reads: CASSYDRGYEQYF. The CDR3 DNA sequence: TGTGCCAGCAGTTACGACAGGGGTTACGAGCAGTACTTC.

V and J are TRBV5-1 and TRBJ2-1; 10 nucleotides align to TRBD2. The CDR3 runs to 23 residues. The V gene end was trimmed by 3 bases and the J gene end by 6 bases; junction bases not matched to a gene: 30. Germline V gene data show CDR1 as SGHRS and CDR2 as YFSETQ. The CDR3 sequence is CASSSLVPSGRAKRWFESNEQFF. In DNA, the CDR3 is TGCGCCAGCAGCTCCCTCGTCCCCAGCGGGAGGGCCAAGAGGTGGTTCGAGAGCAATGAGCAGTTCTTC.

The V gene is TRBV5-1, the J gene TRBJ2-1; 8 bases map to TRBD2. V shed 2 bases, J shed 2 bases, and the junction held 3 bases outside the gene matches. There are 15 residues in the CDR3. CDR1 is SGHRS and CDR2 is YFSETQ in the germline V gene. CDR3 nucleotides: TGCGCCAGCAGCTTAACAGCGGGAGCCTACAATGAGCAGTTCTTC. Its translation is CASSLTAGAYNEQFF.